Listed below are T cell receptor beta chains from one sample, sequenced in a study of molecular identifiers for immune sequencing clone quantification. TCRdb itself ran the PCR reads through MiXCR, one entry per CDR3 protein. The table lists about 300,000 distinct CDR3 sequences, over 20% of them singletons. The sequenced sample was naive CD8+ T cells from blood, with Jurkat cell RNA spiked in. Every receptor here comes from a human donor in good health. Some libraries in this study had Jurkat cell RNA spiked in. CDR3s include the opening cysteine and the closing phenylalanine or tryptophan. The D gene is left open where the match is weak. Size is stated for part of the rows, as once, few or many counts, or as a class when the clone is expanded.

.	15	TRBD2	TRBJ2-7	TRBV20-1	TGCAGTGCTAGAGAGCCACTAGCGGGATTCGACGAGCAGTACTTC	CSAREPLAGFDEQYF
many	14	.	TRBJ1-2	TRBV12-3/TRBV12-4	TGTGCCAGCAGTTTCAGCCCTTCTGCCTATGGCTACACCTTC	CASSFSPSAYGYTF
many	13	.	TRBJ2-7	TRBV20-1	TGCAGTGCTGGCGGGCCTGGCTCCTACGAGCAGTACTTC	CSAGGPGSYEQYF
many	15	.	TRBJ1-4	TRBV27	TGTGCCAGCAGGGAGGAGGGAGCCCCAAATGAAAAACTGTTTTTT	CASREEGAPNEKLFF
many	15	TRBD2	TRBJ2-5	TRBV27	TGTGCCAGCAGCCATGGACTAGCGTTCGGAGAGACCCAGTACTTC	CASSHGLAFGETQYF
many	13	TRBD1	TRBJ2-5	TRBV6-2/TRBV6-3	TGTGCCAGCAGTCCGACAGGGTCAGAGACCCAGTACTTC	CASSPTGSETQYF
many	12	.	TRBJ1-1	TRBV19	TGTGCCATCCAGGGTCCCGACACTGAAGCTTTCTTT	CAIQGPDTEAFF
many	13	.	TRBJ2-2	TRBV29-1	TGCAGCGCTAAGGACGGGAACACCGGGGAGCTGTTTTTT	CSAKDGNTGELFF
many	15	.	TRBJ1-4	TRBV28	TGTGCCAGCATTAACCACGGACAGTTTAATGAAAAACTGTTTTTT	CASINHGQFNEKLFF
many	13	.	TRBJ2-7	TRBV20-1	TGCAGTGCTAGGGCCCCTTACTCCTACGAGCAGTACTTC	CSARAPYSYEQYF
.	10	.	TRBJ2-5	TRBV6-2/TRBV6-3	TGTGCCAGCGGCGACGTGACCCAGTACTTC	CASGDVTQYF
.	15	.	TRBJ2-1	TRBV4-1	TGCGCCAGCAGCCGAAGTGGAGGGGGCCTCAATGAGCAGTTCTTC	CASSRSGGGLNEQFF
.	13	.	TRBJ2-7	TRBV28	TGTGCCAGTAGACTGGCAGACTACTACGAGCAGTACTTC	CASRLADYYEQYF
many	16	TRBD1	TRBJ1-6	TRBV28	TGTGCCAGCAGTTCCTCGGACAGGCCGAGTGATTCACCCCTCCACTTT	CASSSSDRPSDSPLHF
many	15	TRBD1	TRBJ2-7	TRBV19	TGTGCCAGTAGTATAGGTGGGACAGCGACCTACGAGCAGTACTTC	CASSIGGTATYEQYF
many	14	.	TRBJ2-4	TRBV6-5	TGTGCCAGCAGTCCGGGTGTTGTCGGGATCATTCAGTACTTC	CASSPGVVGIIQYF